The 5 T cell receptor beta chains in this list originate from one sample, sequenced in a study of blood T cell repertoires in COVID-19. Clones were read by immunoSEQ multiplex PCR, and TCRdb kept only the in-frame ones, dropping some. The sample carries roughly 200,000 clones, 65% to 90% recorded once. The specimen sequenced was peripheral blood. The receptors stem from a human donor in a cohort sampled during active COVID-19.

The V call is TRBV28, the J call TRBJ1-2; the D gene is possibly TRBD1 (5 bases). This CDR3 comprises 15 residues. Germline V gene lookup returns CDR1 MDHEN and CDR2 SYDVKM. V dropped 6 bases and J dropped 3 bases, with 17 bases sitting between them. DNA for the CDR3: TGTGCCAGCAGGGAGGGGACCGCCGCCTACTATGGCTACACCTTC. Its protein product is CASREGTAAYYGYTF.

V usage is TRBV7-6 and J usage is TRBJ2-3; D might be TRBD1 (5 bases). The CDR3 extends over 15 amino acids. V was trimmed by 1 base and J by 1 base, leaving 9 bases between them. CDR1 SGHVS and CDR2 FNYEAQ come from the germline V gene. The CDR3: CASSLEGVGTDTQYF. Here the CDR3 DNA reads TGTGCCAGCAGCTTAGAAGGGGTAGGCACAGATACGCAGTATTTT.

The rearrangement links TRBV6-5 to TRBJ1-1, with D perhaps matching TRBD1 (5 bases). The CDR3 loop spans 13 amino acids. V lost 2 bases and J 3 bases, leaving 7 bases between the germline ends. Germline V gene lookup returns CDR1 MNHEY and CDR2 SVGAGI. Written as DNA, the CDR3 is TGTGCCAGCAGTTACCCAGGGTACACTGAAGCTTTCTTT. This codes for CASSYPGYTEAFF.

The rearrangement links TRBV28 to TRBJ1-1, with a possible D match to TRBD1 (6 bases). This CDR3 has 15 residues. Germline CDR1 and CDR2: MDHEN and SYDVKM. V lost 7 bases and J lost 3, with 18 bases in between. The CDR3 loop reads CASILGGAGDTEAFF. For the CDR3, the DNA is TGTGCCAGCATTCTAGGGGGTGCGGGGGACACTGAAGCTTTCTTT.

V is TRBV19 and J is TRBJ1-5; a weak D match, TRBD1 (5 bases). The germline V gene has CDR1 LNHDA and CDR2 SQIVND (reference sequence). The CDR3 is 13 amino acids. V was shortened by 7 bases and J by 3 bases, with 10 bases between the two germline ends. The CDR3 loop reads CASTQGYNQPQHF. CDR3 nucleotide sequence: TGTGCCAGTACTCAGGGCTACAATCAGCCCCAGCATTTT.